The 28 T cell receptor beta chains presented below share a single source sample, sequenced in a study of cytomegalovirus exposure and HLA in healthy donors. Generated by immunoSEQ multiplex PCR, the TCRdb table keeps only in-frame clones and is missing some. The sample consists of 85,000 to 95,000 clones, around 96% of them appearing once. Sequenced material: PBMCs. Receptors originate from a man between 18 and 35 years old in good health and CMV-seronegative.

This clone was seen once. The rearrangement joins TRBV25-1 to TRBJ1-1; no firm D call. Trimming left V 3 bases short and J 10 bases short, with 15 bases between. The CDR3 is 13 residues long. Germline lookup yields CDR1 MGHDK and CDR2 SYGVNS. CDR3 amino acids: CASSEAETFRAFF. CDR3 bases: TGTGCCAGCAGTGAGGCAGAGACATTCCGAGCTTTCTTT.

The chain joins TRBV5-1 to TRBJ2-1; 9 nucleotides line up with TRBD2. CDR1 and CDR2 from the germline V gene are SGHRS and YFSETQ. This CDR3 spans 16 amino acids. Germline trimming cut 4 bases from V and 4 bases from J; bases unmatched to any gene: 9. As DNA, the CDR3 is TGCGCCAGCAGCGACCCCTCTAGCGGGACTTACAATGAGCAGTTCTTC. This gives the protein CASSDPSSGTYNEQFF.

This rearrangement joins TRBV28 to TRBJ2-2, with a possible D match to TRBD2 (5 bases). The germline CDR1 and CDR2 sequences are MDHEN and SYDVKM. The CDR3 runs to 11 residues. The CDR3 reads CEAAGGGELFF. CDR3 coding DNA: TGTGAAGCCGCGGGTGGTGGGGAGCTGTTTTTT.

This clone has a single count. The chain employs TRBV7-9 and TRBJ1-4; 7 nucleotides agree with TRBD1. The CDR3 consists of 14 residues. The germline V gene has CDR1 SEHNR and CDR2 FQNEAQ (reference sequence). V dropped 5 bases and J dropped 8; count of bases not matched to a gene: 8. The CDR3 coding sequence is TGTGCCAGCAGCCAAGACAGGGCCCGCGAAAAACTGTTTTTT. Its protein product is CASSQDRAREKLFF.

This rearrangement joins TRBV19 to TRBJ2-3, with D maybe TRBD2 (5 bases). Germline V CDR1 and CDR2: LNHDA, SQIVND (reference sequence). With 6 bases removed from V and 0 bases from J, the gap between germline ends came to 7 bases. This CDR3 contains 13 residues. CDR3 residues: CASRGGSTDTQYF. CDR3 in DNA: TGTGCCAGTAGAGGCGGGAGCACAGATACGCAGTATTTT. The full variable domain, rest sourced from reference TRBV19 and TRBJ2-3, is DGGITQSPKYLFRKEGQNVTLSCEQNLNHDAMYWYRQDPGQGLRLIYYSQIVNDFQKGDIAEGYSVSREKKESFPLTVTSAQKNPTAFYLCASRGGSTDTQYFGPGTRLTVL.

This rearrangement joins TRBV19 to TRBJ2-1, with 13 bases lining up with TRBD2. This CDR3 is 19 amino acids long. Trimming cost V 6 bases and J 3 bases; bases outside gene matches: 14. Germline values: CDR1 LNHDA, CDR2 SQIVND (reference sequence). This CDR3 is CASSQLAGGPQVYYNEQFF. CDR3 nucleotides: TGTGCCAGTAGCCAACTAGCGGGAGGGCCCCAAGTATACTACAATGAGCAGTTCTTC. Variable domain in full (rest from reference TRBV19 and TRBJ2-1): DGGITQSPKYLFRKEGQNVTLSCEQNLNHDAMYWYRQDPGQGLRLIYYSQIVNDFQKGDIAEGYSVSREKKESFPLTVTSAQKNPTAFYLCASSQLAGGPQVYYNEQFFGPGTRLTVL.

This chain joins TRBV30 and TRBJ2-5; TRBD2 might be the D (6 bases). Germline-derived CDR1 and CDR2 are GTSNPN and SVGIG (reference sequence). Trimming removed 5 bases from V and 7 bases from J, with 11 bases in between. The CDR3 runs 11 residues. The CDR3 DNA sequence: TGTGCCTGGGGGGGGTCGGGGACCCAGTACTTC. Amino acid sequence: CAWGGSGTQYF.

The chain is built from TRBV6-5 and TRBJ2-5, with 7 bases matching TRBD2. The J segment lost 3 bases and the V segment lost 2 bases, leaving 6 bases of the junction unmatched. The CDR3 sequence is 15 residues long. The V gene's germline CDR1 is MNHEY and CDR2 SVGAGI. The CDR3 DNA reads as TGTGCCAGCAGTTACGGGCTAGCGGTTAAAGAGACCCAGTACTTC. Amino acids: CASSYGLAVKETQYF.

The gene calls are TRBV10-2 and TRBJ1-4; D is perhaps TRBD1 (5 bases). V was cut by 3 bases and J by 7 bases, with 15 bases left in between. The germline CDR1 and CDR2 sequences are WSHSY and SAAADI. This CDR3 spans 15 amino acids. The CDR3 sequence: CASSEQGALGEKLFF. The CDR3 coding sequence is TGCGCCAGCAGTGAACAAGGGGCTTTAGGTGAAAAACTGTTTTTT.

The chain uses TRBV7-2 and TRBJ2-7; maybe TRBD1 (5 bases). Trimming stripped 1 base from V and 5 bases from J, with 15 bases between. CDR3 size: 15 residues. Germline values: CDR1 SGHTA, CDR2 FQGNSA. The CDR3 sequence is CASSLVAQGSHEQYV. The CDR3 nucleotides are TGTGCCAGCAGCTTAGTGGCCCAGGGTTCCCACGAGCAGTACGTC.

The chain recombines TRBV29-1 with TRBJ1-2; weak D call: TRBD1 (6 bases). Trimming shortened V by 7 bases and J by 4 bases, and 16 bases separated the two germline ends. CDR1 is SQVTM and CDR2 is ANQGSEA in the germline V gene. The length of the CDR3 is 13 residues. Here the CDR3 DNA reads TGCAGCGGTCACATTACAGGGTCCTATGGCTACACCTTC. The encoded protein is CSGHITGSYGYTF.

The genes are TRBV7-8 and TRBJ2-5; TRBD2 is a possible D gene (5 bases). Trimming took 5 bases from V and 5 from J, leaving 9 bases between them. Germline CDR1 is SGHVS and CDR2 is FQNEAQ. This CDR3 comprises 12 residues. This CDR3 is CASSPLGETQYF. The DNA of the CDR3 is TGTGCCAGCAGCCCACTAGGGGAGACCCAGTACTTC.

This clone was observed once. The gene calls are TRBV27 and TRBJ1-1; TRBD1 might be the D (5 bases). Germline CDR1 is MNHEY and CDR2 is SMNVEV (reference sequence). The CDR3 spans 17 residues. With 2 bases removed from V and 0 bases from J, the gap between germline ends came to 16 bases. CDR3 DNA: TGTGCCAGCAGTTTAAGTCAGGGTATGGTGGTGAACACTGAAGCTTTCTTT. Protein: CASSLSQGMVVNTEAFF.

This chain uses TRBV5-8 with TRBJ2-1; TRBD2 might be the D (5 bases). The CDR3 is 15 residues long. V was trimmed by 0 bases and J by 2 bases, leaving 9 bases between them. Germline-derived CDR1 and CDR2 are SGHTS and YDEGEE. The CDR3 sequence: CASSLGDSAYNEQFF. CDR3 DNA: TGTGCCAGCAGCTTGGGTGATAGCGCCTACAATGAGCAGTTCTTC.

The CDR3 spells CASSSVAGTYNEQFF. CDR3 nucleotides: TGTGCCAGCAGTTCGGTAGCGGGCACCTACAATGAGCAGTTCTTC. This chain links TRBV27 with TRBJ2-1; 7 nucleotides line up with TRBD2. V shed 4 bases, J shed 2 bases, and the junction held 5 bases outside the gene matches. Germline V CDR1 and CDR2: MNHEY, SMNVEV (reference sequence). The CDR3 runs 15 residues.

This clone was observed once. V and J are TRBV19 and TRBJ2-7; 10 bases line up with TRBD2. V shed 5 bases, J shed 3 bases, and the junction held 4 bases outside the gene matches. Germline values: CDR1 LNHDA, CDR2 SQIVND (reference sequence). The CDR3 runs to 14 residues. DNA for the CDR3: TGTGCCAGTAGTCGGACTAGCGGAATCTACGAGCAGTACTTC. Translating it yields CASSRTSGIYEQYF.

The DNA of the CDR3 is TGTGCCACTTTGCAGGGGGTTCTTGGAAACACCATATATTTT. It translates to CATLQGVLGNTIYF. The genes are TRBV11-2 and TRBJ1-3, with 7 positions matching TRBD1. Germline V CDR1 and CDR2: SGHAT, FQNNGV. The CDR3 length is 14 residues. Trimming removed 10 bases from V and 3 bases from J; junction bases left unmatched: 9.

The CDR3 DNA sequence: TGCGCCAGCAGCTTGGGGGACAGGGAAGAGACCCAGTACTTC. Protein product: CASSLGDREETQYF. The gene calls are TRBV5-1 and TRBJ2-5, with 9 positions matching TRBD1. The V segment lost 0 bases and the J segment 3 bases; nucleotides outside the gene matches: 0. Germline CDR1 reads SGHRS; CDR2 reads YFSETQ. The CDR3 consists of 14 residues.

The rearrangement links TRBV6-6 to TRBJ2-1; D is ambiguous. V was trimmed by 4 bases and J by 0 bases, leaving 7 bases between them. The CDR3 is 14 amino acids. Germline values: CDR1 MNHNY, CDR2 SVGAGI (reference sequence). CDR3 residues: CASSFVPSYNEQFF. The CDR3 DNA reads TGTGCCAGCAGTTTCGTCCCCTCCTACAATGAGCAGTTCTTC.

This chain connects TRBV2 to TRBJ2-3; 8 nucleotides agree with TRBD1. The CDR3 loop spans 15 amino acids. Germline assignment: CDR1 SNHLY and CDR2 FYNNEI. V lost 9 bases to trimming and J lost 4 bases; unmatched junction nucleotides: 12. The CDR3 nucleotides are TGTGCCAGTTTAGAGGCAGGGGGCGTCGCAGATACGCAGTATTTT. Translation: CASLEAGGVADTQYF.

The chain links TRBV4-1 to TRBJ1-3; D call uncertain. This CDR3 has 14 residues. The ends were cut back, 1 base at V and 0 bases at J, with 4 bases in the middle. CDR1 is MGHRA, CDR2 YSYEKL, per germline. The CDR3 sequence: CASSQVASGNTIYF. CDR3 DNA sequence: TGCGCCAGCAGCCAAGTGGCCTCTGGAAACACCATATATTTT.

The chain is built from TRBV30 and TRBJ2-2; TRBD1 aligns across 10 bases. With V trimmed by 8 bases and J by 5 bases, 5 bases remained unmatched. Germline CDR1 and CDR2: GTSNPN and SVGIG (reference sequence). The CDR3 contains 13 residues. The CDR3 DNA reads TGTGCCACCGCGGACAGGGGGACCGGGGAGCTGTTTTTT. Protein sequence: CATADRGTGELFF.

The chain couples TRBV30 to TRBJ1-2, with 7 bases identical to TRBD1. CDR3 length: 13 residues. Germline CDR1 is GTSNPN and CDR2 is SVGIG (reference sequence). J lost 5 bases, V lost 5 bases, and 8 bases had no gene match. This CDR3 is CAWATGRSYGYTF. The CDR3 bases are TGTGCCTGGGCGACAGGGCGTTCATATGGCTACACCTTC.

The chain links TRBV7-9 to TRBJ1-1; D might be TRBD1 (5 bases). V was shortened by 5 bases and J by 7 bases, with 14 bases between the two germline ends. CDR3 size: 13 residues. CDR1 and CDR2 (germline): SEHNR, FQNEAQ (reference sequence). The CDR3 DNA sequence: TGTGCCAGCAGCAGAACAGGTTTCAGTGAAGCTTTCTTT. Protein product: CASSRTGFSEAFF.

This clone was found once. V and J are TRBV4-3 and TRBJ1-4, with a tentative D call TRBD1 (5 bases). This CDR3 contains 17 residues. V gave up 0 bases and J gave up 8 bases, with 19 bases separating them. Germline V CDR1 and CDR2: LGHNA, YSLEER. CDR3 in amino acids: CASSQERSGGTKEKLFF. The CDR3 DNA follows: TGCGCCAGCAGCCAAGAGAGGTCGGGGGGAACGAAAGAAAAACTGTTTTTT.

Only one count was recorded for this clone. The chain combines TRBV25-1 with TRBJ1-1; TRBD1 aligns across 10 bases. CDR1 and CDR2 (germline): MGHDK, SYGVNS. The CDR3 contains 17 residues. V was clipped by 4 bases and J by 0 bases; unmatched bases: 8. CDR3 protein: CASSASDRGPMNTEAFF. CDR3 in DNA: TGTGCCAGCAGTGCCTCTGACAGGGGGCCCATGAACACTGAAGCTTTCTTT. The complete variable domain, with remaining parts taken from reference TRBV25-1 and TRBJ1-1, reads EADIYQTPRYLVIGTGKKITLECSQTMGHDKMYWYQQDPGMELHLIHYSYGVNSTEKGDLSSESTVSRIRTEHFPLTLESARPSHTSQYLCASSASDRGPMNTEAFFGQGTRLTVV.

This sequence joins TRBV5-6 and TRBJ2-2; 9 positions agree with TRBD1. This CDR3 is 16 amino acids long. Germline V lookup: CDR1 SGHDT, CDR2 YYEEEE. After removal of 4 bases from V and 4 bases from J, the junction contained 8 bases not matched to a gene. The DNA of the CDR3 is TGTGCCAGCAGCGGGGAACAGGGGGCAATCACCGGGGAGCTGTTTTTT. Protein: CASSGEQGAITGELFF.

The chain employs TRBV28 and TRBJ2-1; TRBD1 might be the D (7 bases). V was cut by 8 bases and J by 0 bases, with 20 bases left in between. CDR3 length: 17 amino acids. Germline V lookup: CDR1 MDHEN, CDR2 SYDVKM. The CDR3 sequence: CASRTQGGTASYNEQFF. The CDR3 region has the DNA TGTGCCAGCCGAACCCAAGGCGGGACAGCCTCCTACAATGAGCAGTTCTTC. Using reference TRBV28 and TRBJ2-1 for the parts outside the CDR3, the full variable domain is DVKVTQSSRYLVKRTGEKVFLECVQDMDHENMFWYRQDPGLGLRLIYFSYDVKMKEKGDIPEGYSVSREKKERFSLILESASTNQTSMYLCASRTQGGTASYNEQFFGPGTRLTVL.